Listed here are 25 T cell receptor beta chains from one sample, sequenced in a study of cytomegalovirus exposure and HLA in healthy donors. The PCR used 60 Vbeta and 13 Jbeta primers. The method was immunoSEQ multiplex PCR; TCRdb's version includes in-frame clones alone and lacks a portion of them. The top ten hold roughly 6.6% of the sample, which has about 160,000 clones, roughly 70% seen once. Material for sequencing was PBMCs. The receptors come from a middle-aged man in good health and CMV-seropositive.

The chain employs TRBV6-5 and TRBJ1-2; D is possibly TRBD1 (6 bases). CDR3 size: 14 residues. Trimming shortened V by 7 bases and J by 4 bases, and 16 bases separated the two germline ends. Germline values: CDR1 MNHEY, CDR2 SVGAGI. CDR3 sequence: CASKSGRGAYGYTF. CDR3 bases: TGTGCCAGCAAATCTGGCAGGGGAGCCTATGGCTACACCTTC.

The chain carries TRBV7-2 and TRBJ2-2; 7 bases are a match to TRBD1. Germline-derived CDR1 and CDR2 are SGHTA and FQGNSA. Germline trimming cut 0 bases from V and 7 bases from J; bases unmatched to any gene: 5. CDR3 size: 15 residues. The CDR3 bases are TGTGCCAGCAGCTTAGCGACAGGGTTTAGCGGGGAGCTGTTTTTT. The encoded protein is CASSLATGFSGELFF.

CDR3: CASSHQRTSDEQYF. CDR3 sequence (DNA): TGCGCCAGCAGCCATCAGCGGACTAGCGACGAGCAGTACTTC. This sequence joins TRBV4-1 and TRBJ2-7; 9 bases line up with TRBD2. Germline CDR1 reads MGHRA; CDR2 reads YSYEKL. V shed 3 bases, J shed 5 bases, and the junction held 5 bases outside the gene matches. This CDR3 spans 14 amino acids.

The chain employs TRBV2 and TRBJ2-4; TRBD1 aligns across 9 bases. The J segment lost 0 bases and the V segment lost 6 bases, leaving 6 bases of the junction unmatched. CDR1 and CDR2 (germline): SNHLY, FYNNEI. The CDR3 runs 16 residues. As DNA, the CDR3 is TGTGCCAGCAGCGTGAACAGGGGGCTAGCCAAAAACATTCAGTACTTC. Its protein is CASSVNRGLAKNIQYF.

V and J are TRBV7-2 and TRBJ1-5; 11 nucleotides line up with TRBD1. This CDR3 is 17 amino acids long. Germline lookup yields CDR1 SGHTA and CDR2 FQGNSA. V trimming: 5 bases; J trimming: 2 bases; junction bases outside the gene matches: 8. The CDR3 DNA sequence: TGTGCCAGCAGCCCACAGTGGACAGGGGGCGGCAATCAGCCCCAGCATTTT. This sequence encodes CASSPQWTGGGNQPQHF.

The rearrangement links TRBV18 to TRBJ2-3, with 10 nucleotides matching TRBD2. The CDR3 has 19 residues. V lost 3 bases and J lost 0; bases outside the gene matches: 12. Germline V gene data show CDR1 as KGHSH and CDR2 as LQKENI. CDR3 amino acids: CASSPVTGTSVPSTDTQYF. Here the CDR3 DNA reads TGTGCCAGCTCACCGGTAACCGGGACTAGCGTACCTAGCACAGATACGCAGTATTTT.

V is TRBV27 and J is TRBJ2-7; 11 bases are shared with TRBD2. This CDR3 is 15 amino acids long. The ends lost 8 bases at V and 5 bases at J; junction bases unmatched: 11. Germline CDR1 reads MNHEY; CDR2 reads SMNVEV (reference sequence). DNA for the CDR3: TGTGCCAGCTCTCTGGGTAGCGGGGGGGCAGACGAGCAGTACTTC. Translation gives CASSLGSGGADEQYF.

The CDR3 protein is CASGQDSQETQYF. The DNA of the CDR3 is TGTGCTAGTGGCCAGGACTCTCAAGAGACCCAGTACTTC. The rearrangement links TRBV12-5 to TRBJ2-5; a possible D gene is TRBD2 (5 bases). The CDR3 spans 13 residues. CDR1 is LGHNT, CDR2 FRNRAP, per germline. V was shortened by 6 bases and J by 2 bases, with 10 bases between the two germline ends.

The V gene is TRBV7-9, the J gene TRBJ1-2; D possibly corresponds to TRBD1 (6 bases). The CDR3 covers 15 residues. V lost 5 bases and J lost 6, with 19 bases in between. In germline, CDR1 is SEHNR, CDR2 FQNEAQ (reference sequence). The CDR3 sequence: CASSPSVGGVDGYTF. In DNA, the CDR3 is TGTGCCAGCAGCCCTTCGGTAGGGGGAGTTGATGGCTACACCTTC.

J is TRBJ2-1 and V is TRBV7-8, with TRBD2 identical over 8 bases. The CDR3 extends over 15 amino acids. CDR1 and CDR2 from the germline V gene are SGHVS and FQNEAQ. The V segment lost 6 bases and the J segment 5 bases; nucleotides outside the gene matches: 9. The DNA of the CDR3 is TGTGCCAGCAGTCAGGGAACTAGCGGACACAATGAGCAGTTCTTC. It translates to CASSQGTSGHNEQFF.

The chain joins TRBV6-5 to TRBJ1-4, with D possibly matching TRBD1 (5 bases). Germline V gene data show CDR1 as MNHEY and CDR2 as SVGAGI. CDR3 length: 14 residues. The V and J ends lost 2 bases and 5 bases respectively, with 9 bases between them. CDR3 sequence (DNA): TGTGCCAGCAGTTACAACAGGCGAAATGAAAAACTGTTTTTT. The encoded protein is CASSYNRRNEKLFF.

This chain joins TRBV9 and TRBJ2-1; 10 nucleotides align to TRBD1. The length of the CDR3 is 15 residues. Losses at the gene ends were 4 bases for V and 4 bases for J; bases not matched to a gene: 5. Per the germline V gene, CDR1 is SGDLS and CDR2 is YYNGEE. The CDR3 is CASSTRTGGYNEQFF. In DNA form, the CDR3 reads TGTGCCAGCAGCACCCGGACAGGGGGGTACAATGAGCAGTTCTTC. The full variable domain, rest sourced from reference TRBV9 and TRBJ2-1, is DSGVTQTPKHLITATGQRVTLRCSPRSGDLSVYWYQQSLDQGLQFLIQYYNGEERAKGNILERFSAQQFPDLHSELNLSSLELGDSALYFCASSTRTGGYNEQFFGPGTRLTVL.

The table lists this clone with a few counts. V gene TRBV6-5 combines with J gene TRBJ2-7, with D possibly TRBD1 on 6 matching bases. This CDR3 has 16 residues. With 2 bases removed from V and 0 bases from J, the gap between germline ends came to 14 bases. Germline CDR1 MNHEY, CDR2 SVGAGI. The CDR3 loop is CASSYRRGISSYEQYF. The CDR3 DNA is TGTGCCAGCAGTTACCGCAGGGGCATTAGCTCCTACGAGCAGTACTTC.

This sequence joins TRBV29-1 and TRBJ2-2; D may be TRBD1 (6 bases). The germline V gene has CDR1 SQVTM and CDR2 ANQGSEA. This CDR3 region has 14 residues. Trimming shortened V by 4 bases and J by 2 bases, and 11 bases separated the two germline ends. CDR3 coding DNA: TGCAGCGTTGGAGGGACACTTAACACCGGGGAGCTGTTTTTT. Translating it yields CSVGGTLNTGELFF.

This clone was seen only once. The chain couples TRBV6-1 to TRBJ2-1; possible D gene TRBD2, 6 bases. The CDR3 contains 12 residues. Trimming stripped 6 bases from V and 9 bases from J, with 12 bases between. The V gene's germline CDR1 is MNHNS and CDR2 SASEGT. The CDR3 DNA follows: TGTGCCAGCAGAAGGGGAGGATTTGAGCAGTTCTTC. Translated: CASRRGGFEQFF.

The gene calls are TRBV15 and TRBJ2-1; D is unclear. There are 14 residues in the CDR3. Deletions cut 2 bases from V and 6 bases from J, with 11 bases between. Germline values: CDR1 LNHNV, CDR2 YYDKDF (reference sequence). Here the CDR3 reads CATSRSGRINEQFF. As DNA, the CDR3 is TGTGCCACCAGCAGATCAGGAAGGATCAATGAGCAGTTCTTC.

The CDR3 DNA is TGCGCCAGCAGCCTCCGGGAGAGGGCCTACGAGCAGTACTTC. As protein: CASSLRERAYEQYF. The genes are TRBV5-1 and TRBJ2-7; D possibly corresponds to TRBD2 (6 bases). Germline assignment: CDR1 SGHRS and CDR2 YFSETQ. The V and J ends lost 4 bases and 2 bases respectively, with 13 bases between them. The CDR3 extends over 14 amino acids.

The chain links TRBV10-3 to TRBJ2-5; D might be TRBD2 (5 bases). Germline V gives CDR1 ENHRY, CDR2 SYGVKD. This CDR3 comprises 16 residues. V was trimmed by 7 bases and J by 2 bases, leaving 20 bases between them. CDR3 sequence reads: CAITVTGKDFQETQYF. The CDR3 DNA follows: TGTGCCATCACAGTGACGGGTAAGGACTTTCAAGAGACCCAGTACTTC.

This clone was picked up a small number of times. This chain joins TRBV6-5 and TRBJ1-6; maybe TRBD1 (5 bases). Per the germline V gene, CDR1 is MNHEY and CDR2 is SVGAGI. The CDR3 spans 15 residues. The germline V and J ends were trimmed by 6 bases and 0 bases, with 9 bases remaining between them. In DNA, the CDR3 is TGTGCCAGCAGGCGACAGAGCTCCTATAATTCACCCCTCCACTTT. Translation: CASRRQSSYNSPLHF.

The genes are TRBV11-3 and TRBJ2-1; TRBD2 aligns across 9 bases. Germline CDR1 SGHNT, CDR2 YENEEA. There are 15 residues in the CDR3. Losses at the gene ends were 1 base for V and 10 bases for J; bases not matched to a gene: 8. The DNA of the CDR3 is TGTGCCAGCAGCTTAGGGGGCGGGGGGGCCGGAGAGCAGTTCTTC. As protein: CASSLGGGGAGEQFF.

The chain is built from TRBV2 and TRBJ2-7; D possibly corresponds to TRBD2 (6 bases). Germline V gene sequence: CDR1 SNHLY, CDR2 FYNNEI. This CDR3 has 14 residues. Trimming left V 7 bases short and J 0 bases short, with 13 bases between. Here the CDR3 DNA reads TGTGCCAGCATCCGGGACGGGAGCTCCTACGAGCAGTACTTC. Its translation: CASIRDGSSYEQYF.

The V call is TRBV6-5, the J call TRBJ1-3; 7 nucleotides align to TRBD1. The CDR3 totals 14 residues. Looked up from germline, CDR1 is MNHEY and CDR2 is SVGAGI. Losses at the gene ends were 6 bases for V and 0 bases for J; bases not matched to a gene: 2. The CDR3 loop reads CASSQGDSGNTIYF. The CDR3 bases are TGTGCCAGCAGCCAGGGGGACTCTGGAAACACCATATATTTT.

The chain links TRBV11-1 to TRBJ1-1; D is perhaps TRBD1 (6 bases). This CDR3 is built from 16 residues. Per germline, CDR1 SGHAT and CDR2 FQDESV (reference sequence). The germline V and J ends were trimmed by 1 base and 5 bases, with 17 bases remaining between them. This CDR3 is CASSLDWGPRGTEAFF. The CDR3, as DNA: TGTGCCAGCAGCTTAGATTGGGGCCCGAGGGGGACTGAAGCTTTCTTT.

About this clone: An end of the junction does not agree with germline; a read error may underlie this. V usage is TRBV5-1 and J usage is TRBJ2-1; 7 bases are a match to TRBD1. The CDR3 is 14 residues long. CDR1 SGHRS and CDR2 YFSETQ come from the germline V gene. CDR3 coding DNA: TGCGCCAGCAGCCGGGGACAGTACGCCATCACTATAGTCTTC. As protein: CASSRGQYAITIVF. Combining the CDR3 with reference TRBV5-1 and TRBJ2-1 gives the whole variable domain KAGVTQTPRYLIKTRGQQVTLSCSPISGHRSVSWYQQTPGQGLQFLFEYFSETQRNKGNFPGRFSGRQFSNSRSEMNVSTLELGDSALYLCASSRGQYAITIVFGPGTRLTVL.

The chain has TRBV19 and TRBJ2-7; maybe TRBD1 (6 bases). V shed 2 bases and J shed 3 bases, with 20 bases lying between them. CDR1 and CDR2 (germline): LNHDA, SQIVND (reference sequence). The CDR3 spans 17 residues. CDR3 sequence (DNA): TGTGCCAGTAGTATACTCGGCGTTGAACAGGGAAACTACGAGCAGTACTTC. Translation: CASSILGVEQGNYEQYF.